These 25 T cell receptor beta chains were sequenced from one sample in a study of cytomegalovirus exposure and HLA in healthy donors. Primers: 60 Vbeta forward and 13 Jbeta reverse. Here immunoSEQ multiplex PCR was the method, and the copy in TCRdb shows in-frame clones only, minus some. Among around 200,000 clones listed, over 75% were seen once. The sample was PBMCs. Source of these receptors: a woman aged 45-60 years in good health and CMV-seropositive.

This clone was observed a few times. The J gene is TRBJ2-6, the V gene TRBV28; 12 bases are a match to TRBD1. The V segment lost 10 bases and the J segment 3 bases; nucleotides outside the gene matches: 7. This CDR3 region has 16 residues. Germline V CDR1 and CDR2: MDHEN, SYDVKM. CDR3: CATGDRGRLGANVLTF. In DNA, the CDR3 is TGTGCCACCGGGGACAGGGGGCGTCTTGGGGCCAACGTCCTGACTTTC.

This clone was counted only a few times. J is TRBJ2-6 and V is TRBV7-6; D not certain. The V and J ends lost 1 base and 0 bases respectively, with 7 bases between them. The germline CDR1 and CDR2 sequences are SGHVS and FNYEAQ. The CDR3 is made up of 16 amino acids. The CDR3 DNA is TGTGCCAGCAGCTTAGGTTGGCTCTCTGGGGCCAACGTCCTGACTTTC. Encoded protein: CASSLGWLSGANVLTF.

This clone was found a few times. This chain uses TRBV9 with TRBJ1-5; TRBD1 is a possible D gene (5 bases). The CDR3 has 15 amino acids. V shed 0 bases and J shed 4 bases, with 11 bases lying between them. Germline lookup yields CDR1 SGDLS and CDR2 YYNGEE. CDR3: CASSVDSAGNQPQHF. The CDR3 DNA reads TGTGCCAGCAGCGTAGATTCGGCAGGGAATCAGCCCCAGCATTTT. Supplemented by reference TRBV9 and TRBJ1-5, the full variable domain reads DSGVTQTPKHLITATGQRVTLRCSPRSGDLSVYWYQQSLDQGLQFLIQYYNGEERAKGNILERFSAQQFPDLHSELNLSSLELGDSALYFCASSVDSAGNQPQHFGDGTRLSIL.

This sequence joins TRBV7-2 and TRBJ2-1, with unresolved D. Germline CDR1 and CDR2: SGHTA and FQGNSA. Between the trimmed V and J ends, which lost 3 bases and 9 bases, there was a span of 9 bases. The length of the CDR3 is 12 residues. CDR3 protein: CASSFLSGEQFF. The CDR3 nucleotides read TGTGCCAGCAGCTTTTTGTCGGGTGAGCAGTTCTTC. Using reference TRBV7-2 and TRBJ2-1 for the parts outside the CDR3, the full variable domain is GAGVSQSPSNKVTEKGKDVELRCDPISGHTALYWYRQSLGQGLEFLIYFQGNSAPDKSGLPSDRFSAERTGGSVSTLTIQRTQQEDSAVYLCASSFLSGEQFFGPGTRLTVL.

The rearrangement joins TRBV9 to TRBJ2-7, with D possibly matching TRBD1 (5 bases). Germline-derived CDR1 and CDR2 are SGDLS and YYNGEE. Trimming cost V 1 base and J 3 bases, with 8 bases left between them. The CDR3 consists of 13 residues. Here the CDR3 DNA reads TGTGCCAGCAGCGTACGGCAGGGCTACGAGCAGTACTTC. Translation: CASSVRQGYEQYF.

The chain carries TRBV11-2 and TRBJ2-7; a weak D match, TRBD1 (6 bases). Germline V gene data show CDR1 as SGHAT and CDR2 as FQNNGV. CDR3 length: 15 residues. Trimming stripped 0 bases from V and 3 bases from J, with 12 bases between. The CDR3 region has the DNA TGTGCCAGCAGCTTAGATTGGACAGAGTACTACGAGCAGTACTTC. Translated, it gives CASSLDWTEYYEQYF.

Note on this clone: Other DNA sequences within the sample encode an identical CDR3. The V gene is TRBV7-9, the J gene TRBJ2-7; the D gene is possibly TRBD2 (6 bases). Trimming pared 2 bases from V and 2 bases from J, leaving 7 bases between. This CDR3 spans 13 amino acids. From germline, CDR1 is SEHNR and CDR2 FQNEAQ (reference sequence). The CDR3 reads CASSLPGAYEQYF. The CDR3 bases are TGTGCCAGCAGCTTACCGGGGGCCTACGAGCAGTACTTC.

The chain joins TRBV19 to TRBJ2-7; the match to TRBD1 covers 8 bases. The CDR3 totals 15 residues. V was clipped by 5 bases and J by 2 bases; unmatched bases: 8. CDR1 LNHDA and CDR2 SQIVND come from the germline V gene (reference sequence). The CDR3 bases are TGTGCCAGTAGTCCGACCGACAGGGGTACCTACGAGCAGTACTTC. Protein sequence: CASSPTDRGTYEQYF.

The J gene is TRBJ2-7, the V gene TRBV6-6; 10 nucleotides match TRBD1. Germline V gene data show CDR1 as MNHNY and CDR2 as SVGAGI (reference sequence). The CDR3 sequence is 13 residues long. V gave up 5 bases and J gave up 3 bases; unmatched junction bases: 1. CDR3: CASSGQGVYEQYF. The DNA for the CDR3 is TGTGCCAGCAGTGGACAGGGGGTCTACGAGCAGTACTTC.

The genes are TRBV25-1 and TRBJ1-1; D not certain. Germline CDR1 reads MGHDK; CDR2 reads SYGVNS. The CDR3 has 11 amino acids. The V gene lost 6 bases and the J gene lost 3 bases, with 5 bases spanning the gap. In DNA, the CDR3 is TGTGCCAGCAGGAGGCACACTGAAGCTTTCTTT. Translated: CASRRHTEAFF.

This clone has a handful of counts. This rearrangement joins TRBV6-1 to TRBJ1-2; D ambiguous. The CDR3 is made up of 14 amino acids. The V gene lost 6 bases and the J gene lost 2 bases, with 13 bases spanning the gap. CDR1 is MNHNS and CDR2 is SASEGT in the germline V gene. CDR3: CASRTPTENYGYTF. DNA of the CDR3: TGTGCCAGCAGGACTCCGACGGAGAACTATGGCTACACCTTC.

This chain uses TRBV6-1 with TRBJ2-5; 15 nucleotides match TRBD2. The CDR3 covers 17 residues. Germline V gives CDR1 MNHNS, CDR2 SASEGT. Losses at the gene ends were 2 bases for V and 7 bases for J; bases not matched to a gene: 8. This chain's CDR3 is CASSETGLAGGQGTQYF. In DNA, the CDR3 is TGTGCCAGCAGTGAAACGGGACTAGCGGGGGGCCAGGGGACCCAGTACTTC.

Concerning this clone: At one of its ends the junction is not consistent with the germline gene, which may arise from a read error. The V gene is TRBV7-9, the J gene TRBJ2-7, with D maybe TRBD1 (5 bases). The CDR3 consists of 13 residues. The germline gives CDR1 SEHNR, CDR2 FQNEAQ (reference sequence). The CDR3 sequence is CSSSSTGTYEQYF. For the CDR3, the DNA is TGTTCCAGCAGCTCAACAGGTACCTACGAGCAGTACTTC. Variable domain in full (rest from reference TRBV7-9 and TRBJ2-7): DTGVSQNPRHKITKRGQNVTFRCDPISEHNRLYWYRQTLGQGPEFLTYFQNEAQLEKSRLLSDRFSAERPKGSFSTLEIQRTEQGDSAMYLCSSSSTGTYEQYFGPGTRLTVT.

The chain has TRBV18 and TRBJ1-2, with D possibly matching TRBD1 (5 bases). V dropped 3 bases and J dropped 8 bases, with 13 bases sitting between them. The CDR3 has 13 amino acids. Germline-derived CDR1 and CDR2 are KGHSH and LQKENI. CDR3 DNA: TGTGCCAGCTCACCGGTGGAGGGGCAAGGCTACACCTTC. Translation: CASSPVEGQGYTF.

The CDR3 nucleotides read TGTGCCAGCAGCTTTCGACTTACCGGGGAGCTGTTTTTT. Its protein product is CASSFRLTGELFF. V and J are TRBV4-2 and TRBJ2-2; D remains unclear. V lost 5 bases and J 5 bases, leaving 9 bases between the germline ends. Germline lookup yields CDR1 LGHNA and CDR2 YNFKEQ. The CDR3 length is 13 residues.

About this clone itself: Other nucleotide sequences from this sample produce the same CDR3. The V gene is TRBV5-1, the J gene TRBJ2-7, with 10 bases identical to TRBD1. The CDR3 has 14 amino acids. Germline CDR1 SGHRS, CDR2 YFSETQ. J gave up 3 bases and V 8 bases, and 8 bases lay outside the gene matches. This CDR3 is CASSPRTGGYEQYF. The DNA of the CDR3 is TGCGCCAGTTCCCCCCGGACAGGGGGCTACGAGCAGTACTTC. Supplemented by reference TRBV5-1 and TRBJ2-7, the full variable domain reads KAGVTQTPRYLIKTRGQQVTLSCSPISGHRSVSWYQQTPGQGLQFLFEYFSETQRNKGNFPGRFSGRQFSNSRSEMNVSTLELGDSALYLCASSPRTGGYEQYFGPGTRLTVT.

The chain couples TRBV29-1 to TRBJ1-4, with 11 positions matching TRBD1. V was clipped by 1 base and J by 3 bases; unmatched bases: 7. In germline, CDR1 is SQVTM, CDR2 ANQGSEA. The CDR3 sequence is 17 residues long. The CDR3 region is CSVEVRDRGISNEKLFF. The CDR3 nucleotides read TGCAGCGTTGAAGTCCGGGACAGGGGGATCTCTAATGAAAAACTGTTTTTT.

The CDR3 sequence is CASSSRTGRNYGYTF. In DNA form, the CDR3 reads TGCGCCAGCAGCTCGAGGACAGGCCGTAACTATGGCTACACCTTC. The rearrangement links TRBV5-1 to TRBJ1-2; TRBD1 aligns across 7 bases. CDR3 length: 15 residues. Germline V gene data show CDR1 as SGHRS and CDR2 as YFSETQ. The J segment lost 1 base and the V segment lost 3 bases, leaving 6 bases of the junction unmatched.

This chain joins TRBV12-1 and TRBJ2-1; the D call TRBD2 from the table was never checked on the DNA. TRBV12-1 is classified as a pseudogene. The CDR3 spans 17 residues. For the CDR3, the DNA is TGTGCCAGCAGTCCCACTAGCGGGCCTCCCATTTACAATGAGCAGTTCTTC. This translates into CASSPTSGPPIYNEQFF.

V and J are TRBV5-1 and TRBJ2-5; 10 bases align to TRBD1. Germline CDR1 is SGHRS and CDR2 is YFSETQ. V lost 3 bases and J lost 4; bases outside the gene matches: 6. The CDR3 covers 15 residues. Here the CDR3 reads CASSSLGTGAETQYF. The CDR3 bases are TGCGCCAGCAGCTCGCTTGGGACAGGGGCAGAGACCCAGTACTTC.

The genes are TRBV6-6 and TRBJ1-2, with D perhaps matching TRBD1 (6 bases). V dropped 4 bases and J dropped 5 bases, with 11 bases sitting between them. Germline lookup yields CDR1 MNHNY and CDR2 SVGAGI (reference sequence). This CDR3 contains 13 residues. The CDR3 loop reads CASSWGHRYGYTF. CDR3 DNA sequence: TGTGCCAGCAGTTGGGGACACCGTTATGGCTACACCTTC.

This chain joins TRBV27 and TRBJ2-5; D is possibly TRBD1 (6 bases). Looked up from germline, CDR1 is MNHEY and CDR2 is SMNVEV (reference sequence). The CDR3 sequence is 15 residues long. The V and J ends lost 4 bases and 1 base respectively, with 13 bases between them. CDR3 sequence reads: CASSSGQLGQETQYF. CDR3 sequence (DNA): TGTGCCAGCAGTTCGGGACAATTAGGCCAAGAGACCCAGTACTTC.

In its sample, this clone was seen once. CDR3: CASSGTVQETQYF. In DNA, the CDR3 is TGTGCCAGCAGCGGGACAGTACAAGAGACCCAGTACTTC. The chain recombines TRBV7-2 with TRBJ2-5; 7 nucleotides line up with TRBD1. The V gene end was trimmed by 5 bases and the J gene end by 2 bases; junction bases not matched to a gene: 2. The CDR3 runs 13 residues. The germline V gene encodes CDR1 SGHTA and CDR2 FQGNSA.

The chain employs TRBV7-6 and TRBJ2-1; a possible D gene is TRBD2 (6 bases). The CDR3 extends over 15 amino acids. From germline, CDR1 is SGHVS and CDR2 FNYEAQ. Between the trimmed V and J ends, which lost 3 bases and 2 bases, there was a span of 11 bases. The CDR3 reads CASSFVGGPYNEQFF. CDR3 DNA: TGTGCCAGCAGCTTTGTCGGGGGACCCTACAATGAGCAGTTCTTC.

V usage is TRBV11-2 and J usage is TRBJ2-7, with 8 bases identical to TRBD1. The CDR3 extends over 16 amino acids. CDR1 is SGHAT and CDR2 is FQNNGV in the germline V gene. With 5 bases clipped from V and 4 bases from J, the junction kept 13 bases outside the gene matches. Written as DNA, the CDR3 is TGTGCCAGCAGCACCGTGTGGCAGGGGGCTCCTTACGAGCAGTACTTC. It translates to CASSTVWQGAPYEQYF. The full variable domain, its missing parts supplied by reference TRBV11-2 and TRBJ2-7, is EAGVAQSPRYKIIEKRQSVAFWCNPISGHATLYWYQQILGQGPKLLIQFQNNGVVDDSQLPKDRFSAERLKGVDSTLKIQPAKLEDSAVYLCASSTVWQGAPYEQYFGPGTRLTVT.